A selection of T cell receptor beta chains follows, all from one sample in a study of cytomegalovirus exposure and HLA in healthy donors. Using immunoSEQ multiplex PCR, the repertoire was profiled, and TCRdb retains in-frame clones only, with some absent. In the table there are tens of thousands of clones, about four fifths of which are singletons. Sequenced sample: PBMCs. The receptors here all came from a man in his forties or fifties in good health and CMV-seropositive. Both conserved end residues are part of each CDR3. D genes are given only for firm matches. Clone sizes are given selectively: once, few, many, or a class where the clone is expanded.

j_gene | len | v_gene | d_gene | abundance | CDR3aa | CDR3nt
TRBJ1-2 | 11 | TRBV30 | . | few | CAWSLVQGYTF | TGTGCCTGGAGCTTGGTTCAGGGCTACACCTTC
TRBJ2-2 | 15 | TRBV7-8 | . | few | CASSHTGTVTGELFF | TGTGCCAGCAGCCACACCGGGACTGTCACCGGGGAGCTGTTTTTT
TRBJ1-5 | 14 | TRBV7-2 | . | . | CASSSGGGFQPQHF | TGTGCCAGCAGCTCTGGGGGAGGCTTTCAGCCCCAGCATTTT
TRBJ1-2 | 15 | TRBV4-2 | . | few | CASSLTTLGGIGYTF | TGTGCCAGCAGCCTCACCACCCTGGGAGGAATCGGCTACACCTTC
TRBJ2-7 | 14 | TRBV9 | . | . | CASSGGLSSDEQYF | TGTGCCAGCAGCGGGGGACTTTCCTCCGACGAGCAGTACTTC
TRBJ1-2 | 12 | TRBV7-2 | TRBD1 | once | CASSRQGSGYTF | TGTGCCAGCAGCAGACAGGGATCTGGCTACACCTTC
TRBJ2-7 | 15 | TRBV5-6 | . | . | CASSLRLDYSYEQYF | TGTGCCAGCAGCTTGCGGTTGGACTACTCCTACGAGCAGTACTTC
TRBJ2-1 | 16 | TRBV6-5 | TRBD2 | . | CASSSSPGLASNEQFF | TGTGCCAGCAGTTCCTCACCGGGACTAGCTAGCAATGAGCAGTTCTTC
TRBJ1-1 | 13 | TRBV5-1 | . | . | CASSSGLNTEAFF | TGCGCCAGCAGCTCGGGATTGAACACTGAAGCTTTCTTT
TRBJ2-7 | 12 | TRBV6-6 | . | . | CASSGGLGEQYF | TGTGCCAGCAGTGGCGGGTTGGGGGAGCAGTACTTC
TRBJ2-1 | 12 | TRBV6-5 | TRBD1 | . | CASSTPDRLEFF | TGTGCCAGCAGCACCCCGGACAGGTTGGAGTTCTTC
TRBJ2-7 | 16 | TRBV7-8 | TRBD2 | . | CASSSPGAGEPYEQYF | TGTGCCAGCAGCTCCCCAGGAGCGGGAGAACCCTACGAGCAGTACTTC
TRBJ2-3 | 13 | TRBV4-1 | TRBD1 | . | CASSQSGQGAQYF | TGCGCCAGCAGCCAATCAGGACAGGGTGCGCAGTATTTT
TRBJ1-5 | 14 | TRBV11-2 | . | . | CASSLDTYNQPQHF | TGTGCCAGCAGCTTAGACACTTACAATCAGCCCCAGCATTTT
TRBJ1-1 | 15 | TRBV7-9 | . | . | CASSLDLTGRTEAFF | TGTGCCAGCAGCTTAGATCTAACGGGAAGGACTGAAGCTTTCTTT
TRBJ1-1 | 14 | TRBV15 | . | few | CATSRDQYGSPAFF | TGTGCCACCAGCAGAGATCAGTACGGGTCCCCGGCTTTCTTT
TRBJ2-7 | 14 | TRBV27 | . | . | CASSLRQASYEQYF | TGTGCCAGCAGCTTAAGACAGGCCTCCTACGAGCAGTACTTC
TRBJ2-1 | 15 | TRBV5-1 | TRBD2 | . | CASSLDSGIYNEQFF | TGCGCCAGCAGCTTGGATAGCGGGATTTACAATGAGCAGTTCTTC
TRBJ1-2 | 13 | TRBV6-5 | . | few | CASSSQVFYGYTF | TGTGCCAGCAGTTCTCAGGTTTTCTATGGCTACACCTTC
TRBJ2-1 | 13 | TRBV6-5 | TRBD2 | . | CATPGGVYNEQFF | TGTGCCACCCCGGGGGGGGTCTACAATGAGCAGTTCTTC